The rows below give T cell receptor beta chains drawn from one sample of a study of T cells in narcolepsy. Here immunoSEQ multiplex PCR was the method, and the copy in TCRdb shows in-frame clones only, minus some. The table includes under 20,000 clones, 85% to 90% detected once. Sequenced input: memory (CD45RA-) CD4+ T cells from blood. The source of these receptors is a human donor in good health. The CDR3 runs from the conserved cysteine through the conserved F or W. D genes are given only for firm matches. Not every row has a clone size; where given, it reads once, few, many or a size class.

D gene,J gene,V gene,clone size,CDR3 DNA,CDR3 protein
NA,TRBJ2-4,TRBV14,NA,TGTGCCAGCAGCCAAGGAACTTCTGGAAACATTCAGTACTTC,CASSQGTSGNIQYF
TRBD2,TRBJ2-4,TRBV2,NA,TGTGCCAGCACCAGCGGGAGGTCCTCGCCCTCCAAAAACATTCAGTACTTC,CASTSGRSSPSKNIQYF
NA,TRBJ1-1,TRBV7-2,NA,TGTGCCAGCAGCTTCCGGACGGGTACTGAAGCTTTCTTT,CASSFRTGTEAFF
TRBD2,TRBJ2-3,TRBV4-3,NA,TGCGCCAGCAGCCGAGGGACTAGCGGAGCGGGGGATACGCAGTATTTT,CASSRGTSGAGDTQYF
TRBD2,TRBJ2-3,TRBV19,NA,TGTGCCAGTAGTATCCAGCGGGGCACAGGAGATACGCAGTATTTT,CASSIQRGTGDTQYF
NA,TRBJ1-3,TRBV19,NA,TGTGCCAGTAGTACTGCTGGAAACACCATATATTTT,CASSTAGNTIYF
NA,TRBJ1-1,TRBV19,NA,TGTGCCAGTAGTCAAATATTATCTGTGAACACTGAAGCTTTCTTT,CASSQILSVNTEAFF
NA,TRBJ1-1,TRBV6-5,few,TGTGCCAGCAGCCGGGGGGGCGGTGGTGAAGCTTTCTTT,CASSRGGGGEAFF
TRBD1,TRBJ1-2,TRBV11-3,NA,TGTGCCAGCAGCCGCACATCCCAGGGGGATGGCTACACCTTC,CASSRTSQGDGYTF
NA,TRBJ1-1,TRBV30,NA,TGTGCCTGGATCCGGGAGGACACTGAAGCTTTCTTT,CAWIREDTEAFF
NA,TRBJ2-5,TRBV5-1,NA,TGCGCCAGCAGCATAGCGGTCTCAGGGGAGACCCAGTACTTC,CASSIAVSGETQYF
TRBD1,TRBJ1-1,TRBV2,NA,TGTGCCAGCTGGACAGGGGGAGGTGAAGCTTTCTTT,CASWTGGGEAFF
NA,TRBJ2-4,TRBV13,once,TGTGCCAGCAGCTTATGGGCGGTTGGGAAAAACATTCAGTACTTC,CASSLWAVGKNIQYF
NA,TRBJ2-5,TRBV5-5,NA,TGTGCCAGCAGCGTCTCCTTCGGACTGGGGGAGACCCAGTACTTC,CASSVSFGLGETQYF
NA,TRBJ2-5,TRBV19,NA,TGTGCCAGTAGTGCGCAGCATTCTCAAGAGACCCAGTACTTC,CASSAQHSQETQYF
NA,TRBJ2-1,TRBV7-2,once,TGTGCCAGCAGCTTAGCGCCGGGCGGAGGGTACAATGAGCAGTTCTTC,CASSLAPGGGYNEQFF
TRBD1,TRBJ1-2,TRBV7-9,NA,TGTGCCAGCAGCCCACGGACAGGGGCCTATGGCTACACCTTC,CASSPRTGAYGYTF
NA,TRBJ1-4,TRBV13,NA,TGTGCCAGCAGCTTAGGAGCAACTAATGAAAAACTGTTTTTT,CASSLGATNEKLFF
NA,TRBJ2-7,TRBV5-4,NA,TGTGCCAGCAGCTTGCGCGGGATCTCCTACGAGCAGTACTTC,CASSLRGISYEQYF
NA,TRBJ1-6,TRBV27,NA,TGTGCCAGCAGTTTACAGGTCCAATATTCACCCCTCCACTTT,CASSLQVQYSPLHF
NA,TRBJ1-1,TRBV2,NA,TGTGCCAGCGGAAAGAGTAGGTCCGTGAACACTGAAGCTTTCTTT,CASGKSRSVNTEAFF
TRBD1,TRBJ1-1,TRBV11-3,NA,TGTGCCAGCAGCTACCGGGACAGGGGGCATCTAGGCACTGAAGCTTTCTTT,CASSYRDRGHLGTEAFF
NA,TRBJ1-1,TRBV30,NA,TGTGCCTGGAGTGTAGGTGGGGTGGGGAACACTGAAGCTTTCTTT,CAWSVGGVGNTEAFF
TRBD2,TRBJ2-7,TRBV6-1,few,TGTGCCAGCAGACTAGCGGGAACAAGGGAGCAGTACTTC,CASRLAGTREQYF
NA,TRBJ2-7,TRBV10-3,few,TGTGCCACCCGCTTTCCCCGCTCCTACGAGCAGTACTTC,CATRFPRSYEQYF
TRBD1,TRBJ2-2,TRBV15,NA,TGTGCCACCAGCAGAGACGGGACAGGGGACGGCACCGGGGAGCTGTTTTTT,CATSRDGTGDGTGELFF
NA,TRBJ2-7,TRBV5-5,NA,TGTGCCAGCAGCCGGACAGCCTACGAGCAGTACTTC,CASSRTAYEQYF
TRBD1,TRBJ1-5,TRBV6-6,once,TGTGCCAGCAGTTTCAGGGGGCTCAATCAGCCCCAGCATTTT,CASSFRGLNQPQHF
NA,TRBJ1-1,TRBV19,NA,TGTGCCAGTAGTACCCGGGACAATCTCAGACGAGCTTTCTTT,CASSTRDNLRRAFF